What follows describes a single T cell receptor beta chain. What it binds is unknown. This CDR3 has 15 residues. Per germline, CDR1 SGHRS and CDR2 YFSETQ. V dropped 1 base and J dropped 5 bases, with 15 bases sitting between them. Template switching created a universal primer site, and the cDNA included unique molecular identifiers. TCRdb processed the 5' RACE reads anew with MiXCR; each CDR3 protein has one entry. The table lists approximately 490,000 distinct CDR3 sequences, 20% to 25% of them singletons. The data belong to a study of identical twins. Findings and caveats of the study: Cross-sectional statistics, not tracking of the same donors, supported the conclusions. The abundant beta clonotypes from cord blood had fewer insertions, and memory repertoires had none of this. When twins shared out-of-frame alpha sequences, those sequences had excess low generation probability.

The same data also went into a second study, on yellow fever vaccine responses in identical twins.

This TCR derives from a woman under 30 in good health. The J gene is TRBJ2-5, the V gene TRBV5-1; D is unresolved. Sequenced sample: CD4+ T cells sorted from blood. CDR3 sequence (DNA): TGCGCCAGCAGCTTGTTTGGTAGTGGGGTCGAGACCCAGTACTTC. It is translated as CASSLFGSGVETQYF.